A selection of T cell receptor beta chains follows, all from one sample in a study of control samples from healthy donors and cancer patients. The table came from immunoSEQ multiplex PCR; TCRdb's copy has only in-frame clones and leaves some out. In the table there are 60,000 to 85,000 clones, about 92% of which are singletons. The sequencing input was blood. The receptors were sampled from a woman aged 55 to 70 in good health. CDR3s include the opening cysteine and the closing phenylalanine or tryptophan. The D gene is left open where the match is weak. Where a row states a size, it is once, few, many or the class of an expanded clone; other rows omit it.

V gene,J gene,clone size,D gene,CDR3 DNA,CDR3 protein
TRBV28,TRBJ1-6,-,-,TGTGCCAGCACCCGGAATCAACTGTCACCCCTCCACTTT,CASTRNQLSPLHF
TRBV7-2,TRBJ2-5,-,TRBD1,TGTGCCAGCAGCCCGAGACAGGGGACGGAGACCCAGTACTTC,CASSPRQGTETQYF
TRBV7-2,TRBJ2-1,-,TRBD2,TGTGCCAGCAGCCTTTTAAGATTAGCGGGCAATGAGCAGTTCTTC,CASSLLRLAGNEQFF
TRBV29-1,TRBJ1-1,once,TRBD1,TGCAGCGTCTCTACGGGGACAGTCGGAGCTTTCTTT,CSVSTGTVGAFF
TRBV7-3,TRBJ2-2,once,-,TGTGCCAGCAGCCCGACGGGGGACCCCGGGGAGCTGTTTTTT,CASSPTGDPGELFF
TRBV11-2,TRBJ2-7,-,TRBD1,TGTGCCAGCAGTGAGACAGGGGCGAGCTCCTACGAGCAGTACTTC,CASSETGASSYEQYF
TRBV9,TRBJ1-3,once,-,TGTGCCAGCAGCGTAGGTGAGGGGGGACTCGCTGGAAACACCATATATTTT,CASSVGEGGLAGNTIYF
TRBV2,TRBJ2-3,-,TRBD2,TGTGCCAGCAGTGACGGAGCGGGAGTAACAGATACGCAGTATTTT,CASSDGAGVTDTQYF
TRBV20-1,TRBJ2-5,-,-,TGCAGTGCTAGGGGCTCAGAGACCCAGTACTTC,CSARGSETQYF
TRBV12-3/TRBV12-4,TRBJ1-5,-,-,TGTGCCAGCAGCGGGGGGAGGTATCAGCCCCAGCATTTT,CASSGGRYQPQHF
TRBV5-4,TRBJ2-4,-,-,TGTGCCAGCAGCTTGTCAGGGGAGGGGACCAAAAACATTCAGTACTTC,CASSLSGEGTKNIQYF
TRBV6-1,TRBJ2-7,-,-,TGTGCCAGCAGTGAACGGGGCGGCCCTCGGGAGCAGTACTTC,CASSERGGPREQYF
TRBV20-1,TRBJ1-2,-,-,TGCAGTGCTAGTGTACGGCAGGGTGGGGATAGGACCTTC,CSASVRQGGDRTF
TRBV7-9,TRBJ2-7,-,TRBD2,TGTGCCAGCATCAACGGGGGGGCACCCTACGAGCAGTACTTC,CASINGGAPYEQYF
TRBV5-1,TRBJ2-1,-,-,TGCGCCAGCAGCTTGGGAAGCGGTTACTACAATGAGCAGTTCTTC,CASSLGSGYYNEQFF
TRBV15,TRBJ1-5,-,-,TGTGCCACCAGCAGAAGGACAAGGGCACCCAATCAGCCCCAGCATTTT,CATSRRTRAPNQPQHF
TRBV6-4,TRBJ2-2,few,TRBD1,TGTGCCAGCAGTGACAGACAGGGTGGGGAGCTGTTTTTT,CASSDRQGGELFF
TRBV7-6,TRBJ2-3,-,-,TGTGCCAGCAGCTTAAAACAACCTAGCACAGATACGCAGTATTTT,CASSLKQPSTDTQYF
TRBV19,TRBJ2-1,-,TRBD2,TGTGCCAGTAGCCGAACACCGGGACTAGCGGGAGGCCTAAGCTCCTACAATGAGCAGTTCTTC,CASSRTPGLAGGLSSYNEQFF
TRBV6-2/TRBV6-3,TRBJ2-1,-,TRBD2,TGTGCCAGCAGTTACGCAGGGACTAGCGGAGACAATGAGCAGTTCTTC,CASSYAGTSGDNEQFF
TRBV9,TRBJ2-1,-,TRBD2,TGTGCCAGCAGCGTAGGAGGGACTAGCTTCCGGGCCTACAATGAGCAGTTCTTC,CASSVGGTSFRAYNEQFF
TRBV24-1,TRBJ2-5,-,TRBD1,TGTGCCACCAGTGATTTGGCCAGGGGGCAGGAGACCCAGTACTTC,CATSDLARGQETQYF
TRBV28,TRBJ1-4,-,TRBD1,TGTGCCAGCAGTACGACCGGGACAGGGGAAAAACTGTTTTTT,CASSTTGTGEKLFF
TRBV4-2,TRBJ2-5,-,TRBD1,TGTGCCAGCAGCCAAGTTACAGGGGAAGAGACCCAGTACTTC,CASSQVTGEETQYF
TRBV4-1,TRBJ1-5,-,-,TGCGCCAGCAGCCAAGAGTTAGGACAGCCCAATCAGCCCCAGCATTTT,CASSQELGQPNQPQHF
TRBV7-9,TRBJ2-7,few,-,TGTGCCAGCAGCTTAGCTTCAGGGGTTGTTTACTTC,CASSLASGVVYF
TRBV28,TRBJ1-5,-,TRBD1,TGTGCCAGCAGACCAGGACAGGGGACCATTCAGCCCCAGCATTTT,CASRPGQGTIQPQHF
TRBV2,TRBJ1-5,once,-,TGTGCCAGCAGTGAACACAATAGCAATCAGCCCCAGCATTTT,CASSEHNSNQPQHF
TRBV19,TRBJ1-5,-,-,TGTGCCAGGGGTTCCCCTATACAGCCCCAGCATTTT,CARGSPIQPQHF
TRBV10-3,TRBJ1-1,-,TRBD1,TGTGCCACGATAGGGCAGGGGGGGCAGGGCACTGAAGCTTTCTTT,CATIGQGGQGTEAFF
TRBV5-1,TRBJ2-7,once,TRBD1,TGCGCCAGCAGTATCGGGACAGGGGGCTTCTACGAGCAGTACTTC,CASSIGTGGFYEQYF
TRBV9,TRBJ2-2,-,TRBD2,TGTGCCAGCAGCGTAGGGCTTAGCGGGAGGTTGAACACCGGGGAGCTGTTTTTT,CASSVGLSGRLNTGELFF
TRBV24-1,TRBJ2-1,-,-,TGTGCCACCAGAAACGGAGGGGAGCAGTTCTTC,CATRNGGEQFF
TRBV9,TRBJ2-7,-,-,TGTGCCAGCAGCGAGGCCCTCGGGTACGAGCAGTACTTC,CASSEALGYEQYF
TRBV7-9,TRBJ2-4,-,-,TGTGCCAGCAGCTTACCAACCGCCTCTCAGTACTTC,CASSLPTASQYF
TRBV9,TRBJ1-1,-,-,TGTGCCAGCAGCGTAGGTCCAGGGGAAGCGGCTTTCTTT,CASSVGPGEAAFF